This T cell receptor (beta chain) was identified in a study of cytomegalovirus exposure and HLA in healthy donors. Study conclusions and caveats: Using a false discovery rate of 0.05, a later analysis showed that 16,951 TCR beta sequences were associated with HLA alleles. Previously analyzed data showed that most TCR beta V segments were productive at a frequency of about 87% or about 30%. Presence/absence analyses assumed roughly uniform sequencing depth across donors, which may not hold. Most TCR sequences were rare, but some public TCRs occurred in many donors.

PCR amplification relied on 60 Vbeta primers (plus 13 Jbeta primers). Repertoires were generated with immunoSEQ multiplex PCR, while TCRdb's copy carries only in-frame clones and drops some. The sample contains 200,000 to 300,000 clones, about 80% of which appear only once. Concerning this clone itself: Antigen: not known.

The sequenced material came from PBMCs. The source of this sequence is a woman in her fifties or sixties in good health and CMV-seropositive.

The CDR3 sequence: CASSYSRTGGSGYTF. Here the CDR3 DNA reads TGTGCCAGCAGTTACTCCAGGACAGGGGGTAGTGGCTACACCTTC. This chain uses TRBV6-5 with TRBJ1-2; 10 bases are a match to TRBD1. Germline loops: CDR1 MNHEY, CDR2 SVGAGI. The V and J ends lost 0 bases and 7 bases, in that order; junction bases with no gene match: 5. This CDR3 region has 15 residues.